The present T cell receptor (beta chain) was sequenced within a study of T cell changes during pregnancy in multiple sclerosis. Germline V gives CDR1 SGHTA, CDR2 FQGNSA. The V end was cut by 3 bases, the J end by 1 base, with 12 bases between. The CDR3 has 15 amino acids. The protocol was immunoSEQ multiplex PCR, while the TCRdb copy is restricted to in-frame clones and leaves out a portion. The data hold 90,000 to 130,000 clones, with roughly 90% observed a single time. This sequence originates from a female donor with multiple sclerosis, enrolled in a pregnancy study. This chain links TRBV7-2 with TRBJ1-1; D is undetermined. Sequencing was performed on peripheral blood, taken in the third trimester of pregnancy. CDR3 coding DNA: TGTGCCAGCAGCTTCGAGTCAATGCGGAACACTGAAGCTTTCTTT. It codes for CASSFESMRNTEAFF.